One and the same sample provided the 28 T cell receptor beta chains below, sequenced in a study of cytomegalovirus exposure and HLA in healthy donors. Use of 60 Vbeta and 13 Jbeta primers characterized the PCR. Repertoires were generated with immunoSEQ multiplex PCR, while TCRdb's copy carries only in-frame clones and drops some. The top ten hold approximately 9.7% of the sample, which has about 140,000 clones, around four fifths seen once. Sequencing was carried out using PBMCs. These receptors were collected from a woman in her sixties in good health and CMV-seropositive.

This rearrangement joins TRBV29-1 to TRBJ2-1; 8 bases map to TRBD1. Germline V CDR1 and CDR2: SQVTM, ANQGSEA. V lost 7 bases and J lost 9; bases outside the gene matches: 8. CDR3 size: 12 residues. CDR3 in DNA: TGCAGCGCAAGAGCGGACAGGGTTGAGCAGTTCTTC. This codes for CSARADRVEQFF.

The V and J genes are TRBV30 and TRBJ2-5; 13 bases are shared with TRBD2. The J call is doubtful: the DNA matches TRBJ2-7 better. Germline lookup yields CDR1 GTSNPN and CDR2 SVGIG (reference sequence). CDR3 length: 15 residues. CDR3 nucleotide sequence: TGTGCCTGGGGCGAGGGACTAGCGGGAACCTACGAGCAGTACTTC. This translates into CAWGEGLAGTYEQYF.

This clone was seen a single time. The V call is TRBV4-2, the J call TRBJ2-7; D possibly corresponds to TRBD2 (6 bases). Germline V CDR1 and CDR2: LGHNA, YNFKEQ. CDR3 size: 17 residues. V was trimmed by 1 base and J by 0 bases, leaving 16 bases between them. The CDR3 DNA reads TGTGCCAGCAGCCAAGTTGTGTTCGGAGGGAGCTCCTACGAGCAGTACTTC. It specifies CASSQVVFGGSSYEQYF.

The chain joins TRBV5-1 to TRBJ2-2; TRBD2 matches 10 bases. Trimming cost V 4 bases and J 7 bases; bases outside gene matches: 13. The CDR3 is 17 amino acids. Germline loops: CDR1 SGHRS, CDR2 YFSETQ. The CDR3 DNA reads TGCGCCAGCAGCAACACAAGGACTAGCGGAATCTTCGGGGAGCTGTTTTTT. This encodes CASSNTRTSGIFGELFF.

The chain links TRBV11-3 to TRBJ1-5, with TRBD1 matching 8 bases. Germline CDR1 reads SGHNT; CDR2 reads YENEEA. The junction had 7 bases not matched to a gene; V was cut back by 5 bases and J by 4 bases. There are 15 residues in the CDR3. CDR3 protein: CASSPGQDNNQPQHF. The DNA of the CDR3 is TGTGCCAGCAGCCCGGGACAGGATAATAATCAGCCCCAGCATTTT.

The V and J genes are TRBV15 and TRBJ1-1; D is unclear. V was clipped by 6 bases and J by 1 base, with 18 bases between them. CDR1 is LNHNV, CDR2 YYDKDF, per germline (reference sequence). This CDR3 has 16 residues. The CDR3: CATSPKVDKPNTEAFF. CDR3 nucleotide sequence: TGTGCCACCAGTCCTAAGGTTGACAAACCGAACACTGAAGCTTTCTTT.

This clone was seen just once. V and J are TRBV21-1 and TRBJ2-4; the table calls TRBD2, which could not be checked here. TRBV21-1 is labeled a pseudogene. CDR3 length: 17 amino acids. The CDR3 DNA sequence: TGTGCCAGCAGCAAAAAGTCTGCCGGGGAAGCCAAAAACATTCAGTACTTC. Protein: CASSKKSAGEAKNIQYF.

The rearrangement joins TRBV27 to TRBJ2-7, with a weak D call TRBD1 (6 bases). The V gene's germline CDR1 is MNHEY and CDR2 SMNVEV (reference sequence). The V and J ends lost 2 bases and 5 bases respectively, with 16 bases between them. The CDR3 runs to 15 residues. CDR3 DNA: TGTGCCAGCAGTTTAGGGGCAGGGGTAATCCACGAGCAGTACTTC. Protein product: CASSLGAGVIHEQYF.

This clone was observed a handful of times. The chain couples TRBV6-5 to TRBJ2-7; 13 bases align to TRBD2. The CDR3 sequence is 15 residues long. Germline V gene lookup returns CDR1 MNHEY and CDR2 SVGAGI. V shed 6 bases and J 5 bases; nucleotides not matched to a gene: 7. CDR3 region: CASSKGLAGKNEQYF. The CDR3, as DNA: TGTGCCAGCAGCAAGGGACTAGCGGGAAAAAACGAGCAGTACTTC.

The chain employs TRBV7-2 and TRBJ1-5, with no clear D. Germline CDR1 SGHTA, CDR2 FQGNSA. Trimming cost V 5 bases and J 4 bases, with 6 bases left between them. The CDR3 runs to 12 residues. In DNA, the CDR3 is TGTGCCAGCAGCCCCCCAAATCAGCCCCAGCATTTT. It is translated as CASSPPNQPQHF.

This chain links TRBV29-1 with TRBJ2-7; TRBD1 matches 8 bases. With 1 base clipped from V and 4 bases from J, the junction kept 6 bases outside the gene matches. Germline CDR1 reads SQVTM; CDR2 reads ANQGSEA. The CDR3 has 14 amino acids. The chain's CDR3 is CSVEATGGRYEQYF. The CDR3 DNA is TGCAGCGTTGAAGCCACAGGGGGAAGGTACGAGCAGTACTTC.

The V and J genes are TRBV5-1 and TRBJ2-3; weak D call: TRBD1 (6 bases). The CDR3 runs 15 residues. Germline V gene data show CDR1 as SGHRS and CDR2 as YFSETQ. The V end was cut by 2 bases, the J end by 1 base, with 11 bases between. The CDR3 loop is CASSFTGLGTDTQYF. In DNA form, the CDR3 reads TGCGCCAGCAGCTTCACAGGGTTGGGCACAGATACGCAGTATTTT.

This rearrangement joins TRBV5-1 to TRBJ1-5; 9 bases agree with TRBD1. The germline CDR1 and CDR2 sequences are SGHRS and YFSETQ. CDR3 length: 15 amino acids. V shed 9 bases and J 1 base; nucleotides not matched to a gene: 8. The DNA of the CDR3 is TGCGCCAATACTACAGGGGGCTCGAGCAATCAGCCCCAGCATTTT. Translated, it gives CANTTGGSSNQPQHF.

The CDR3 DNA sequence: TGTGCCAGCAGATACGAGCGGGAGGGCTACGAGCAGTACTTC. Residues: CASRYEREGYEQYF. This chain joins TRBV5-5 and TRBJ2-7; TRBD2 matches 10 bases. The ends lost 5 bases at V and 3 bases at J; junction bases unmatched: 5. The germline V gene has CDR1 SGHKS and CDR2 YYEKEE (reference sequence). The CDR3 consists of 14 residues.

The gene calls are TRBV12-5 and TRBJ1-2; tentatively, D is TRBD1 (5 bases). This CDR3 region has 15 residues. Germline V gene sequence: CDR1 LGHNT, CDR2 FRNRAP. The V gene lost 6 bases and the J gene lost 4 bases, with 18 bases spanning the gap. Here the CDR3 reads CASGPGEGLGYGYTF. The CDR3 DNA is TGTGCTAGTGGGCCTGGTGAGGGACTAGGCTATGGCTACACCTTC.

The gene calls are TRBV5-1 and TRBJ2-1, with 10 bases that match TRBD2. CDR1 SGHRS and CDR2 YFSETQ come from the germline V gene. The ends lost 1 base at V and 9 bases at J; junction bases unmatched: 7. The CDR3 covers 15 residues. The CDR3: CASSLRTSGGFEQFF. Here the CDR3 DNA reads TGCGCCAGCAGCTTGAGGACTAGCGGCGGTTTTGAGCAGTTCTTC.

V and J are TRBV9 and TRBJ2-1; tentative D call: TRBD2 (6 bases). The CDR3 loop spans 13 amino acids. From germline, CDR1 is SGDLS and CDR2 YYNGEE. The V gene lost 3 bases and the J gene lost 2 bases, with 6 bases spanning the gap. The CDR3 sequence: CASSGTTYNEQFF. The CDR3 nucleotides are TGTGCCAGCAGCGGGACTACCTACAATGAGCAGTTCTTC. The variable domain in full, with the rest retrieved from reference TRBV9 and TRBJ2-1, is DSGVTQTPKHLITATGQRVTLRCSPRSGDLSVYWYQQSLDQGLQFLIQYYNGEERAKGNILERFSAQQFPDLHSELNLSSLELGDSALYFCASSGTTYNEQFFGPGTRLTVL.

V and J are TRBV2 and TRBJ2-5; 11 positions match TRBD2. This CDR3 has 15 residues. Germline lookup yields CDR1 SNHLY and CDR2 FYNNEI. The trim removed 7 bases at V and 4 bases at J, leaving 8 bases unmatched. The DNA for the CDR3 is TGTGCCAGCACGGGACGAGGACTAGCGGGAGAGACCCAGTACTTC. Amino acid sequence: CASTGRGLAGETQYF.

V is TRBV6-1 and J is TRBJ2-7; 8 bases map to TRBD2. Trimming removed 6 bases from V and 4 bases from J; junction bases left unmatched: 11. This CDR3 has 15 amino acids. Germline CDR1 reads MNHNS; CDR2 reads SASEGT. The CDR3 spells CASSRGGGRSYEQYF. As DNA, the CDR3 is TGTGCCAGCAGCCGGGGGGGCGGGAGGTCTTACGAGCAGTACTTC.

This clone came up a few times. The chain employs TRBV4-2 and TRBJ1-2; 10 bases match TRBD1. From germline, CDR1 is LGHNA and CDR2 YNFKEQ. CDR3 length equals 15 residues. V dropped 4 bases and J dropped 7; count of bases not matched to a gene: 9. The CDR3 region has the DNA TGTGCCAGCAGCCCCGACAGGGGGCAGCCTGGTGGCTACACCTTC. Protein product: CASSPDRGQPGGYTF.

The CDR3 DNA sequence: TGTGCCAGCAACCAACGAGGGGGTACCGGGGAGCTGTTTTTT. As protein: CASNQRGGTGELFF. The gene calls are TRBV6-5 and TRBJ2-2, with D perhaps TRBD1 (6 bases). Germline V lookup: CDR1 MNHEY, CDR2 SVGAGI. CDR3 length: 14 residues. V lost 7 bases, J lost 5 bases, and 14 bases lay in between.

Concerning this clone: Mismatch with germline at one junction end may stem from a read error. This chain connects TRBV7-8 to TRBJ2-5, with 11 bases fitting TRBD2. The CDR3 runs to 15 residues. Germline V lookup: CDR1 SGHVS, CDR2 FQNEAQ. The CDR3 DNA reads TGTGCCAGCAGCCTAGCGGGAGGCGGGGGAGAGACCCAGTACTTC. It yields the protein CASSLAGGGGETQYF. The full variable domain, rest sourced from reference TRBV7-8 and TRBJ2-5, is GAGVSQSPRYKVAKRGQDVALRCDPISGHVSLFWYQQALGQGPEFLTYFQNEAQLDKSGLPSDRFFAERPEGSVSTLKIQRTQQEDSAVYLCASSLAGGGGETQYFGPGTRLLVL.

This sequence joins TRBV19 and TRBJ2-1; 14 nucleotides match TRBD2. The CDR3 consists of 18 residues. Unmatched junction bases numbered 11, after V lost 5 bases and J lost 5 bases. Germline V gene lookup returns CDR1 LNHDA and CDR2 SQIVND (reference sequence). CDR3: CASSPWTSGRRSDNEQFF. The CDR3 coding sequence is TGTGCCAGTAGTCCGTGGACTAGCGGGAGGAGATCAGACAATGAGCAGTTCTTC.

As to this clone: Within the sample, other DNA sequences also encode this same CDR3. The J gene is TRBJ1-5, the V gene TRBV7-2; 8 bases are shared with TRBD1. V shed 4 bases, J shed 2 bases, and the junction held 4 bases outside the gene matches. The germline gives CDR1 SGHTA, CDR2 FQGNSA. This CDR3 comprises 15 residues. In nucleotides, the CDR3 is TGTGCCAGCAGCTCCGGGACAGGAGGCAATCAGCCCCAGCATTTT. The encoded protein is CASSSGTGGNQPQHF.

This chain's CDR3 is CASRGTAQETQYF. CDR3 nucleotides: TGTGCCAGCAGAGGTACAGCCCAAGAGACCCAGTACTTC. The chain employs TRBV6-1 and TRBJ2-5; D not certain. Germline V gives CDR1 MNHNS, CDR2 SASEGT. Trimming took 6 bases from V and 1 from J, leaving 9 bases between them. The CDR3 runs 13 residues.

This chain links TRBV7-2 with TRBJ1-2; TRBD1 aligns across 8 bases. This CDR3 spans 15 amino acids. Germline assignment: CDR1 SGHTA and CDR2 FQGNSA. Trimming took 4 bases from V and 6 from J; bases not matched to a gene: 10. CDR3 loop: CASSSQGAQVHGYTF. The CDR3 DNA sequence: TGTGCCAGCAGCTCTCAGGGGGCGCAGGTACATGGCTACACCTTC.

This clone came up once. Additional DNA sequences in this sample encode the identical CDR3. The chain uses TRBV18 and TRBJ1-1; D call uncertain. CDR3 size: 12 residues. The V gene lost 5 bases and the J gene lost 1 base, with 5 bases spanning the gap. Germline V gene data show CDR1 as KGHSH and CDR2 as LQKENI. The CDR3 sequence is CASSSGNTEAFF. CDR3 DNA sequence: TGTGCCAGCTCAAGCGGGAACACTGAAGCTTTCTTT.

The rearrangement links TRBV7-9 to TRBJ1-1; perhaps TRBD1 as D (6 bases). This CDR3 has 15 residues. The V end was cut by 2 bases, the J end by 1 base, with 11 bases between. Germline V gene lookup returns CDR1 SEHNR and CDR2 FQNEAQ (reference sequence). This CDR3 reads CASSLPWTANTEAFF. The CDR3 coding sequence is TGTGCCAGCAGCTTACCCTGGACAGCGAACACTGAAGCTTTCTTT.